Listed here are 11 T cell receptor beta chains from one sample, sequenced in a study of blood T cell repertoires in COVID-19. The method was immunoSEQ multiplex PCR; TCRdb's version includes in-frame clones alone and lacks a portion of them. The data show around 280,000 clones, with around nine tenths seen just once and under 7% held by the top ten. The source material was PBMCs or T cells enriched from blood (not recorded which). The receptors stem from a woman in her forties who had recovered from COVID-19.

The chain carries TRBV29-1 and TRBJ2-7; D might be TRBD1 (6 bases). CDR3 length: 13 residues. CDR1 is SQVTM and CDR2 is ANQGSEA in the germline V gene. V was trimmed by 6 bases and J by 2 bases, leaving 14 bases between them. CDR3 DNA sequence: TGCAGCGTAGACTCAGGGGTGGCCTACGAGCAGTACTTC. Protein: CSVDSGVAYEQYF.

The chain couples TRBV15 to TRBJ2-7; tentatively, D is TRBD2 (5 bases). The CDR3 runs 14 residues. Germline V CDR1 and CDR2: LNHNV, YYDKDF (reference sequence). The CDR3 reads CARALLAPIYEQYF. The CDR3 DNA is TGTGCGAGGGCCCTCTTAGCGCCGATCTACGAGCAGTACTTC.

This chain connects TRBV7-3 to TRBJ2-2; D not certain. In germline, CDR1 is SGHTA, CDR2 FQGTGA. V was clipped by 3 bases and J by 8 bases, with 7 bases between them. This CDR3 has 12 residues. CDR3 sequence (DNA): TGTGCCAGCAGCTTCCTACAGGGGGAGCTGTTTTTT. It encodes CASSFLQGELFF.

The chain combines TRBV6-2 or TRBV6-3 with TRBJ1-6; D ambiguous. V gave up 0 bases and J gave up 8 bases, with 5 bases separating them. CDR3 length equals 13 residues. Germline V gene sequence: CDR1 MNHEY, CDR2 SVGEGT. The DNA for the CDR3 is TGTGCCAGCAGTTACTCCGGGGATTCACCCCTCCACTTT. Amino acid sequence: CASSYSGDSPLHF.

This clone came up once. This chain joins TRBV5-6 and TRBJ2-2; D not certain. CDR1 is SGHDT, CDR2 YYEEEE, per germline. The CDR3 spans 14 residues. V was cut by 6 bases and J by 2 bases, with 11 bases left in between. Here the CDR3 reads CASKVSLNTGELFF. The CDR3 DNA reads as TGTGCCAGCAAGGTTAGCCTAAACACCGGGGAGCTGTTTTTT.

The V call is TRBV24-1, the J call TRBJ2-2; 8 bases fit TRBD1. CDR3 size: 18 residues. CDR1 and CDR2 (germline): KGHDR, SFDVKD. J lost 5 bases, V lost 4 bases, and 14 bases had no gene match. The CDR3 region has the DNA TGTGCCACCAGTGAGTCCAGGGGGCGCAAGTCGAGGACCGGGGAGCTGTTTTTT. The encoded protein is CATSESRGRKSRTGELFF.

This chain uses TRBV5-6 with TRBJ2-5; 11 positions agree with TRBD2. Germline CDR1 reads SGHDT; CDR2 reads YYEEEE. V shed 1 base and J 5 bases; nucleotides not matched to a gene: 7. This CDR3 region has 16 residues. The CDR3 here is CASSLFTSGSVETQYF. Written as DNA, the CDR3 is TGTGCCAGCAGCTTGTTCACTAGCGGGAGTGTGGAGACCCAGTACTTC.

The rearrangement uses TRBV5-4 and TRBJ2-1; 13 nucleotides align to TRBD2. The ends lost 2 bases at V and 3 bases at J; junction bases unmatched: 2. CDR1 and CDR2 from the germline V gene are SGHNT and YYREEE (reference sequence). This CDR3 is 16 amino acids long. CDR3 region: CASSLGLAGDYNEQFF. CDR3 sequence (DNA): TGTGCCAGCAGCTTAGGACTAGCGGGAGACTACAATGAGCAGTTCTTC.

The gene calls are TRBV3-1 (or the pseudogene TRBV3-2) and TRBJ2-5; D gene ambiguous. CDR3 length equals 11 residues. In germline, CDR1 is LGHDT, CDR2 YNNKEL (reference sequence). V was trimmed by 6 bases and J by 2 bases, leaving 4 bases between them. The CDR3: CASRRQETQYF. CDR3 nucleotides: TGTGCCAGCAGGCGACAAGAGACCCAGTACTTC.

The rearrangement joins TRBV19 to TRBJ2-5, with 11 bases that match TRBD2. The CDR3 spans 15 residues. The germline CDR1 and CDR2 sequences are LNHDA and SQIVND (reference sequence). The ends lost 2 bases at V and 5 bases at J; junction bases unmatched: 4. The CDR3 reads CASSITSGRLETQYF. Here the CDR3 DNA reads TGTGCCAGTAGTATAACTAGCGGGAGACTGGAGACCCAGTACTTC.

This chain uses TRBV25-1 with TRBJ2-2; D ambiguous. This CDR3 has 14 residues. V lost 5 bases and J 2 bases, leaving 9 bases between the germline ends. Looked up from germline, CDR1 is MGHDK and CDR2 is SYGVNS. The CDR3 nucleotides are TGTGCCAGCAGTAAGGCGGCTAACACCGGGGAGCTGTTTTTT. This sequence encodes CASSKAANTGELFF. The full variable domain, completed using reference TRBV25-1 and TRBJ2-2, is EADIYQTPRYLVIGTGKKITLECSQTMGHDKMYWYQQDPGMELHLIHYSYGVNSTEKGDLSSESTVSRIRTEHFPLTLESARPSHTSQYLCASSKAANTGELFFGEGSRLTVL.